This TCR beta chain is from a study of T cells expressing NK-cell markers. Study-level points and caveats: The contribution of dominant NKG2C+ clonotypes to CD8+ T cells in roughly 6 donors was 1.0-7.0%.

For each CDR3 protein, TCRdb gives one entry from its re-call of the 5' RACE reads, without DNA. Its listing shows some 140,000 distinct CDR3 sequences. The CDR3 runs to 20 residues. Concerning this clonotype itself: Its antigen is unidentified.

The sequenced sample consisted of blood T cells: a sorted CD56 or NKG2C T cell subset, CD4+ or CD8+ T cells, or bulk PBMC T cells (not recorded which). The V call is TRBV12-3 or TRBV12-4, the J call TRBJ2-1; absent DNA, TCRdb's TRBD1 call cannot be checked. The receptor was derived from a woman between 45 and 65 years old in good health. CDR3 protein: CASSSWFGALSGDNNNEQFF.